The clone carrying this TCR beta chain showed up just once. Antigen specificity is unknown. Trimming pared 8 bases from V and 0 bases from J, leaving 10 bases between. The CDR3 spans 14 residues. CDR1 is ENHRY, CDR2 SYGVKD, per germline. This sample was included in a study of cytomegalovirus exposure and HLA in healthy donors. Study context: A data release that came early held 80 million or so unique TCRs from HLA-typed donors. General study results and limits: The authors confirmed in vitro that a few CMV-associated chains were specific for CMV antigens. Analysis performed later found around 15,000 TCR beta sequences associated with HLA alleles at 0.05 false discovery rate.

Primers: 60 Vbeta forward and 13 Jbeta reverse. Generated by immunoSEQ multiplex PCR, the TCRdb table keeps only in-frame clones and is missing some. The sample includes around 130,000 clones, 60% to 85% of them seen just once. V gene TRBV10-3 combines with J gene TRBJ1-4, with a tentative D call TRBD1 (5 bases). The sequence derives from a woman younger than 35 in good health and CMV-seronegative. The sample comprised PBMCs. The DNA of the CDR3 is TGTGCCATCGGCAGGGAGGCAACTAATGAAAAACTGTTTTTT. This sequence encodes CAIGREATNEKLFF.